The 20 T cell receptor beta chains reported below all come from one sample, sequenced in a study of blood T cell repertoires in COVID-19. Here immunoSEQ multiplex PCR was the method, and the copy in TCRdb shows in-frame clones only, minus some. The table includes approximately 300,000 clones, 90% to 95% detected once. Sequencing was performed on PBMCs or T cells enriched from blood (not recorded which). These receptor sequences come from a woman in her 30s who had been exposed to COVID-19.

The V call is TRBV13, the J call TRBJ1-1; no definite D call. The CDR3 is 14 amino acids. The V and J ends lost 1 base and 1 base respectively, with 7 bases between them. Germline V gene lookup returns CDR1 PRHDT and CDR2 FYEKMQ (reference sequence). CDR3 in DNA: TGTGCCAGCAGCTTAGCTTCGTGGAACACTGAAGCTTTCTTT. It codes for CASSLASWNTEAFF.

The J gene is TRBJ1-2, the V gene TRBV9; TRBD1 aligns across 7 bases. CDR1 SGDLS and CDR2 YYNGEE come from the germline V gene. J was trimmed by 13 bases and V by 0 bases; bases with no gene match: 9. The CDR3 sequence is 13 residues long. The CDR3 loop reads CASSVGGTDLSTF. DNA of the CDR3: TGTGCCAGCAGCGTAGGCGGGACAGACCTCTCCACCTTC.

The genes are TRBV19 and TRBJ1-1; TRBD1 is a possible D gene (5 bases). The length of the CDR3 is 14 residues. V gave up 7 bases and J gave up 4 bases, with 16 bases separating them. Germline CDR1 reads LNHDA; CDR2 reads SQIVND (reference sequence). As DNA, the CDR3 is TGTGCCAGTACCCATCAAAGGGGAGGCACTGAAGCTTTCTTT. It specifies CASTHQRGGTEAFF.

This chain connects TRBV11-2 to TRBJ2-7; 8 bases are a match to TRBD2. Germline lookup yields CDR1 SGHAT and CDR2 FQNNGV. There are 15 residues in the CDR3. V was clipped by 5 bases and J by 2 bases; unmatched bases: 8. The CDR3 DNA is TGTGCCAGCAGCCTTTATAGCGGGGCCCCCTACGAGCAGTACTTC. This translates into CASSLYSGAPYEQYF.

The chain employs TRBV6-1 and TRBJ1-6, with D tentatively TRBD1 (6 bases). CDR1 MNHNS and CDR2 SASEGT come from the germline V gene. The CDR3 is 16 amino acids. Trimming shortened V by 3 bases and J by 9 bases, and 18 bases separated the two germline ends. The CDR3 loop reads CASSDGLTGNRSPLHF. DNA for the CDR3: TGTGCCAGCAGTGATGGATTAACAGGGAATCGTTCACCCCTCCACTTT.

This chain uses TRBV3-1 (or the pseudogene TRBV3-2) with TRBJ2-5, with a weak D call TRBD2 (6 bases). The V end lost 4 bases, the J end lost 5 bases, and 17 bases lay between the germline ends. Looked up from germline, CDR1 is LGHDT and CDR2 is YNNKEL (reference sequence). The CDR3 length is 15 residues. CDR3 amino acids: CASSLLGSGDETQYF. Here the CDR3 DNA reads TGTGCCAGCAGCCTGCTAGGGTCGGGGGACGAGACCCAGTACTTC.

This rearrangement joins TRBV6-5 to TRBJ1-2, with 7 positions matching TRBD1. V shed 5 bases and J 4 bases; nucleotides not matched to a gene: 4. CDR1 is MNHEY and CDR2 is SVGAGI in the germline V gene. The CDR3 consists of 13 residues. The CDR3, as DNA: TGTGCCAGCAGTACTGGGACAGCCTATGGCTACACCTTC. Protein product: CASSTGTAYGYTF.

The chain joins TRBV5-4 to TRBJ1-1; 9 positions agree with TRBD1. Trimming at V came to 7 bases and at J to 0 bases, leaving 10 bases not matched to a gene. Germline loops: CDR1 SGHNT, CDR2 YYREEE (reference sequence). The CDR3 has 16 amino acids. The DNA of the CDR3 is TGTGCCAGCGGTTCCGGGACAGGGATCTTGAACACTGAAGCTTTCTTT. This gives the protein CASGSGTGILNTEAFF.

This clone was found a few times. V and J are TRBV10-3 and TRBJ2-1, with 11 bases lining up with TRBD2. The CDR3 consists of 16 residues. Germline lookup yields CDR1 ENHRY and CDR2 SYGVKD. V shed 4 bases, J shed 7 bases, and the junction held 9 bases outside the gene matches. CDR3 sequence reads: CAISVNSGGARNEQFF. DNA of the CDR3: TGTGCCATCAGTGTTAATAGCGGGGGGGCCCGGAATGAGCAGTTCTTC.

This chain uses TRBV11-1 with TRBJ2-4; 9 nucleotides match TRBD1. Germline-derived CDR1 and CDR2 are SGHAT and FQDESV (reference sequence). V lost 4 bases to trimming and J lost 7 bases; unmatched junction nucleotides: 8. The CDR3 extends over 15 amino acids. The CDR3 spells CASSYSGQGLNIQYF. The CDR3 coding sequence is TGTGCCAGCAGCTACTCGGGACAGGGTTTGAACATTCAGTACTTC.

The chain carries TRBV25-1 and TRBJ1-1, with D unresolved. In germline, CDR1 is MGHDK, CDR2 SYGVNS. This CDR3 contains 12 residues. V was clipped by 4 bases and J by 1 base, with 4 bases between them. The CDR3 loop is CASSGRNTEAFF. The CDR3 region has the DNA TGTGCCAGCAGTGGTCGGAACACTGAAGCTTTCTTT. Supplemented by reference TRBV25-1 and TRBJ1-1, the full variable domain reads EADIYQTPRYLVIGTGKKITLECSQTMGHDKMYWYQQDPGMELHLIHYSYGVNSTEKGDLSSESTVSRIRTEHFPLTLESARPSHTSQYLCASSGRNTEAFFGQGTRLTVV.

As regards this clone: One junction end does not reproduce the germline sequence, and a read error may be involved. The chain has TRBV4-3 and TRBJ1-2; D might be TRBD1 (5 bases). CDR3 length equals 19 residues. Germline CDR1 reads LGHNA; CDR2 reads YSLEER. CDR3 loop: CASSPLGGVQGGVYYGYTF. CDR3 nucleotides: TGCGCCAGCAGCCCCCTGGGGGGAGTCCAGGGAGGAGTCTACTACGGCTACACCTTC.

Here the CDR3 DNA reads TGTGCCAGCGCGAGCCGATCCTCTAGCACAGATACGCAGTATTTT. Encoded protein: CASASRSSSTDTQYF. The chain employs TRBV27 and TRBJ2-3; D gene unclear. The germline V gene has CDR1 MNHEY and CDR2 SMNVEV (reference sequence). The CDR3 length is 15 residues. Trimming took 8 bases from V and 0 from J, leaving 15 bases between them.

J is TRBJ2-5 and V is TRBV5-1, with 7 bases matching TRBD1. V trimming: 0 bases; J trimming: 4 bases; junction bases outside the gene matches: 3. Germline V gene data show CDR1 as SGHRS and CDR2 as YFSETQ. The CDR3 totals 14 residues. The CDR3 DNA reads as TGCGCCAGCAGCTTGGGGACAGGTGGAGAGACCCAGTACTTC. Amino acids: CASSLGTGGETQYF. The whole variable domain, remainder taken from reference TRBV5-1 and TRBJ2-5, is KAGVTQTPRYLIKTRGQQVTLSCSPISGHRSVSWYQQTPGQGLQFLFEYFSETQRNKGNFPGRFSGRQFSNSRSEMNVSTLELGDSALYLCASSLGTGGETQYFGPGTRLLVL.

The J gene is TRBJ1-6, the V gene TRBV4-1, with 7 bases lining up with TRBD1. Germline CDR1 is MGHRA and CDR2 is YSYEKL. This CDR3 has 15 residues. Trimming removed 5 bases from V and 7 bases from J; junction bases left unmatched: 8. Here the CDR3 reads CASSADRVGNSPLHF. DNA for the CDR3: TGCGCCAGCAGCGCTGACAGGGTTGGCAATTCACCCCTCCACTTT.

CDR3 in amino acids: CASSDPRTGRRGYTF. The CDR3 DNA sequence: TGTGCCAGCAGTGACCCACGGACAGGTCGCCGGGGCTACACCTTC. This sequence joins TRBV6-4 and TRBJ1-2; 7 bases match TRBD1. Germline trimming cut 2 bases from V and 8 bases from J; bases unmatched to any gene: 11. Germline V lookup: CDR1 MRHNA, CDR2 SNTAGT. The CDR3 runs 15 residues.

This rearrangement joins TRBV20-1 to TRBJ2-1, with a weak D call TRBD2 (5 bases). Germline lookup yields CDR1 DFQATT and CDR2 SNEGSKA (reference sequence). V dropped 3 bases and J dropped 2 bases, with 8 bases sitting between them. CDR3 length equals 13 residues. The CDR3 region is CSASSSAYNEQFF. Written as DNA, the CDR3 is TGCAGTGCTAGTAGTAGCGCCTACAATGAGCAGTTCTTC.

The V and J genes are TRBV4-3 and TRBJ1-1; no clear D. CDR1 LGHNA and CDR2 YSLEER come from the germline V gene. Trimming removed 0 bases from V and 5 bases from J, with 16 bases in between. This CDR3 has 16 residues. The CDR3 here is CASSQDSGRIRTEAFF. The CDR3 DNA reads TGCGCCAGCAGCCAAGATAGCGGCAGGATCAGAACTGAAGCTTTCTTT.

The chain employs TRBV18 and TRBJ1-2; D not certain. Trimming removed 3 bases from V and 6 bases from J, with 14 bases in between. The CDR3 contains 14 residues. Germline loops: CDR1 KGHSH, CDR2 LQKENI. CDR3 DNA: TGTGCCAGCTCACCTCAACTGACTTCGGATGGCTACACCTTC. Protein product: CASSPQLTSDGYTF.

The chain recombines TRBV14 with TRBJ2-7; TRBD2 is a possible D gene (6 bases). Germline CDR1 and CDR2: SGHDN and FVKESK. The CDR3 is 14 residues long. Trimming cost V 1 base and J 4 bases, with 11 bases left between them. The CDR3 loop reads CASSQGLSGYEQYF. CDR3 nucleotides: TGTGCCAGCAGCCAAGGTCTTAGCGGTTACGAGCAGTACTTC.